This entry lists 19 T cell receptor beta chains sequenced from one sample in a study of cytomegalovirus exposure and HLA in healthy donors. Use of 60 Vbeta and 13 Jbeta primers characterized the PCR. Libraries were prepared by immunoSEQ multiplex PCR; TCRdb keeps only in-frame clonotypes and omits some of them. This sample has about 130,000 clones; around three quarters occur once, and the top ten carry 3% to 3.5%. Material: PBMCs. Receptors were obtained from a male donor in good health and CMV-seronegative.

CDR3: CAWEVASYNEQFF. CDR3 nucleotide sequence: TGTGCCTGGGAGGTGGCCTCCTACAATGAGCAGTTCTTC. The rearrangement uses TRBV30 and TRBJ2-1; D call uncertain. The V end lost 5 bases, the J end lost 0 bases, and 8 bases lay between the germline ends. CDR1 is GTSNPN and CDR2 is SVGIG in the germline V gene (reference sequence). This CDR3 spans 13 amino acids.

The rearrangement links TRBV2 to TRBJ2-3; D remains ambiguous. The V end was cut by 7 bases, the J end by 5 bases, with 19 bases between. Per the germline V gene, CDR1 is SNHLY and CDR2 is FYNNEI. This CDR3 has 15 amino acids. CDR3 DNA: TGTGCCAGCACCCCCTGGCAGTCAGTTAAAGATACGCAGTATTTT. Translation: CASTPWQSVKDTQYF.

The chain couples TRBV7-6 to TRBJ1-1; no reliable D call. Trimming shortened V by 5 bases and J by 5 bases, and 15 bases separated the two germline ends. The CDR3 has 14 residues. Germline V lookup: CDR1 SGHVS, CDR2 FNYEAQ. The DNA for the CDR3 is TGTGCCAGCAGCACAAGCGCCCGAACAACTGAAGCTTTCTTT. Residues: CASSTSARTTEAFF.

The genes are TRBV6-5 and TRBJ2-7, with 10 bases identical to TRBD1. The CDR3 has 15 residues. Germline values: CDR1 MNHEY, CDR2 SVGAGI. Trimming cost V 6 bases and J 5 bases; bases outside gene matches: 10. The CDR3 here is CASRGRDRGLNEQYF. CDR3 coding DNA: TGTGCCAGCAGGGGCCGGGACAGGGGTCTCAACGAGCAGTACTTC.

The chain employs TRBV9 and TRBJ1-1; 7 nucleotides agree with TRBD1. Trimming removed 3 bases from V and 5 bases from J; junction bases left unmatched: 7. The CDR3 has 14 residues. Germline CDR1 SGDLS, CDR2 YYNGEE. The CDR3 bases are TGTGCCAGCAGCGCCACAGGGGAATTGACTGAAGCTTTCTTT. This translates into CASSATGELTEAFF.

For the CDR3, the DNA is TGCGCCAGCAGCTTCCCCGGGACTAGCGGGGGGGCTTCCTACAATGAGCAGTTCTTC. Amino acid sequence: CASSFPGTSGGASYNEQFF. This chain connects TRBV5-1 to TRBJ2-1; 16 nucleotides match TRBD2. CDR3 length: 19 amino acids. The V segment lost 2 bases and the J segment 1 base; nucleotides outside the gene matches: 6. Germline V gene lookup returns CDR1 SGHRS and CDR2 YFSETQ.

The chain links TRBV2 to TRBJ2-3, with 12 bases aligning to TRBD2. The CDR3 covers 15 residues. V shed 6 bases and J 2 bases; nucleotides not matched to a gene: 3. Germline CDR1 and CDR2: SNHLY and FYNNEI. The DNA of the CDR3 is TGTGCCAGCAGACTAGCGGGGGGCACCACAGATACGCAGTATTTT. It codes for CASRLAGGTTDTQYF. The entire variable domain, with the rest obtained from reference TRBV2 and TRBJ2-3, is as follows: EPEVTQTPSHQVTQMGQEVILRCVPISNHLYFYWYRQILGQKVEFLVSFYNNEISEKSEIFDDQFSVERPDGSNFTLKIRSTKLEDSAMYFCASRLAGGTTDTQYFGPGTRLTVL.

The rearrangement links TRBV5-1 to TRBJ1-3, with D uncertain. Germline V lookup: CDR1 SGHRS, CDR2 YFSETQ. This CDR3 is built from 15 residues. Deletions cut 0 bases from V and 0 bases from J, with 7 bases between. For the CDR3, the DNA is TGCGCCAGCAGCTTGGCCAGGCCCTCTGGAAACACCATATATTTT. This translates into CASSLARPSGNTIYF.

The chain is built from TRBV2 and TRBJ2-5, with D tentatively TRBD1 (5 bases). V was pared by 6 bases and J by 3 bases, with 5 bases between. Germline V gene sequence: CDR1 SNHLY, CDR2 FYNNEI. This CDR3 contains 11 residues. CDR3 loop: CASRGEETQYF. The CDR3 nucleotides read TGTGCCAGCAGAGGGGAAGAGACCCAGTACTTC.

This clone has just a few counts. DNA of the CDR3: TGTGCCAGTAGTATTAGTCAGGGAGGTCAGCCCCAGCATTTT. Translating gives CASSISQGGQPQHF. The V and J genes are TRBV19 and TRBJ1-5, with D perhaps TRBD1 (5 bases). The CDR3 runs to 14 residues. The germline CDR1 and CDR2 sequences are LNHDA and SQIVND (reference sequence). V lost 3 bases and J 6 bases, leaving 12 bases between the germline ends.

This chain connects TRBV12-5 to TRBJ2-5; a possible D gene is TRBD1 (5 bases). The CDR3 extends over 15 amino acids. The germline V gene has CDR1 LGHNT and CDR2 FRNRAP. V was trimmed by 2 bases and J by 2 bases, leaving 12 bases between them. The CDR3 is CASGLNQGGQETQYF. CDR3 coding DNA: TGTGCTAGTGGTTTGAACCAGGGTGGACAAGAGACCCAGTACTTC.

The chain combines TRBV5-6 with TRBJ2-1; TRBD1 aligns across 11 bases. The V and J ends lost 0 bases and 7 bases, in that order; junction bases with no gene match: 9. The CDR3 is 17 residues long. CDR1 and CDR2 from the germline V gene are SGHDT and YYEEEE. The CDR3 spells CASSLERTGGRYNEQFF. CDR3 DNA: TGTGCCAGCAGCTTGGAGCGGACAGGGGGCAGGTATAATGAGCAGTTCTTC.

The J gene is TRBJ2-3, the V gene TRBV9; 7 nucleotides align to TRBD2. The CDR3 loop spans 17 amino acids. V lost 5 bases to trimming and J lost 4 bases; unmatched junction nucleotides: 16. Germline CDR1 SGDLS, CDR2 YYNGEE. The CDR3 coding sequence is TGTGCCAGCAGTCACAGGTCCGGACTAGAGACGTCAGATACGCAGTATTTT. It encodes CASSHRSGLETSDTQYF.

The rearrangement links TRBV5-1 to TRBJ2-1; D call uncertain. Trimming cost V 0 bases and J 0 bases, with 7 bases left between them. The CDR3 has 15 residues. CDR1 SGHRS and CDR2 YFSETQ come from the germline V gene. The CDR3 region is CASSLGPSSYNEQFF. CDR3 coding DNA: TGCGCCAGCAGCTTGGGCCCGAGCTCCTACAATGAGCAGTTCTTC.

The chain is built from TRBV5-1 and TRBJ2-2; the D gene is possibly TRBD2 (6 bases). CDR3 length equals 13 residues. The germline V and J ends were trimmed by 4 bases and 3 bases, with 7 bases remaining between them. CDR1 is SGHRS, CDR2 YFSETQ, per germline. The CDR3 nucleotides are TGCGCCAGCAGCCGCGGGGACACCGGGGAGCTGTTTTTT. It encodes CASSRGDTGELFF.

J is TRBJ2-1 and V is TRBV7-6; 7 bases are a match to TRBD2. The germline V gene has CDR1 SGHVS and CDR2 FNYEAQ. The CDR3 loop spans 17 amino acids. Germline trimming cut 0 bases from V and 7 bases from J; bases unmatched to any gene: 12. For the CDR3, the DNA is TGTGCCAGCAGCTTAGCGTCGGCGGGAGCTTTATCAAATGAGCAGTTCTTC. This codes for CASSLASAGALSNEQFF.

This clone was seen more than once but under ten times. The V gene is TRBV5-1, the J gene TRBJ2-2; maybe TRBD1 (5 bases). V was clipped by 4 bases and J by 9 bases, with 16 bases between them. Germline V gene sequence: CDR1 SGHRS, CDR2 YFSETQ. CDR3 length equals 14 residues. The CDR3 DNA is TGCGCCAGCAGCCCACAGGACCCTAGAAGGGAGCTGTTTTTT. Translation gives CASSPQDPRRELFF. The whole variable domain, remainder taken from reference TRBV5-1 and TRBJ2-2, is KAGVTQTPRYLIKTRGQQVTLSCSPISGHRSVSWYQQTPGQGLQFLFEYFSETQRNKGNFPGRFSGRQFSNSRSEMNVSTLELGDSALYLCASSPQDPRRELFFGEGSRLTVL.

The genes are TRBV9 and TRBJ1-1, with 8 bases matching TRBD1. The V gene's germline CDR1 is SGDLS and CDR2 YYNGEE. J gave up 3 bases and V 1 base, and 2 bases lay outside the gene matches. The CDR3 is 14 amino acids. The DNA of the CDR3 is TGTGCCAGCAGCGTATCAGGGGGCGACACTGAAGCTTTCTTT. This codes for CASSVSGGDTEAFF.

The chain's CDR3 is CAWKAEETQYF. CDR3 coding DNA: TGTGCCTGGAAAGCTGAAGAGACCCAGTACTTC. The V and J genes are TRBV30 and TRBJ2-5; D remains ambiguous. CDR1 and CDR2 (germline): GTSNPN, SVGIG (reference sequence). The CDR3 runs 11 residues. V lost 4 bases, J lost 3 bases, and 6 bases lay in between.